This T cell receptor beta chain originates from a study of blood T cell repertoires in COVID-19. In the source study's methods: Counts of nucleated cells, estimated from reference gene primer amplification, were obtained. Clones were read by immunoSEQ multiplex PCR, and TCRdb kept only the in-frame ones, dropping some. V, J and clone size are taken as reported in that table, and D and trimming were inferred from the DNA itself. The sample has about 120,000 clones; 60% to 85% are singletons. The germline V gene has CDR1 SGHNT and CDR2 YYREEE (reference sequence). Between the trimmed V and J ends, which lost 1 base and 8 bases, there was a span of 13 bases. This CDR3 region has 14 residues.

V gene TRBV5-4 combines with J gene TRBJ2-1; D perhaps matches TRBD1 (5 bases). The receptor comes from a man in his 70s with acute or convalescent COVID-19. Sequenced material: peripheral blood. CDR3 sequence reads: CASSLTGGAYEQFF. The DNA for the CDR3 is TGTGCCAGCAGCTTGACGGGTGGGGCGTATGAGCAGTTCTTC.